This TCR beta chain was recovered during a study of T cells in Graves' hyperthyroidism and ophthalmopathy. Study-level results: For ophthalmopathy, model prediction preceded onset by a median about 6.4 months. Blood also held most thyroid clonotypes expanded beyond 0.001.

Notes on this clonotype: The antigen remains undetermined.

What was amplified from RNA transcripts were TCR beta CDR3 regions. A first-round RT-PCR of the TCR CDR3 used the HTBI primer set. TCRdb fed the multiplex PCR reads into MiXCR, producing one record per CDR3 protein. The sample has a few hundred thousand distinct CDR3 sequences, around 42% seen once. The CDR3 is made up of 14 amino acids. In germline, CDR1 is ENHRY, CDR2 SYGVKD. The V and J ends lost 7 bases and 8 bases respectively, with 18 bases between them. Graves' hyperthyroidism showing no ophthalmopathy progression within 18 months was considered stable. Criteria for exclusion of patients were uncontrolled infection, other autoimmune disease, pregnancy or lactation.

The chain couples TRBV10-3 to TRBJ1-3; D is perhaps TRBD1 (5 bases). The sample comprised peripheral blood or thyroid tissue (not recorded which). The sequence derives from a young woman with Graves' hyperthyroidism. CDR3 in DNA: TGTGCCATCACTCGGGGGGGTCCCGCGGACACCATATATTTT. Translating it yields CAITRGGPADTIYF.